What follows are 23 T cell receptor beta chains derived from one specimen sequenced in a study of shared clonotypes between healthy human individuals. Libraries were prepared by immunoSEQ multiplex PCR; TCRdb keeps only in-frame clonotypes and omits some of them. This table holds some 470,000 clones, 60% to 85% found once. The specimen was PBMCs. The receptors were sampled from a woman aged 40 to 50 in good health. Some clones in this sample may be carry-over from other donors' samples.

The chain combines TRBV5-6 with TRBJ2-5; perhaps D is TRBD1 or TRBD2 (5 bases each). Germline V lookup: CDR1 SGHDT, CDR2 YYEEEE. The CDR3 consists of 15 residues. Trimming removed 0 bases at V and 2 bases at J, with 11 bases between. CDR3 in amino acids: CASSLAFGAQETQYF. The CDR3 region has the DNA TGTGCCAGCAGCTTGGCCTTCGGGGCTCAAGAGACCCAGTACTTC.

The chain couples TRBV19 to TRBJ2-7; D is tentatively TRBD1 or TRBD2 (5 bases each). Looked up from germline, CDR1 is LNHDA and CDR2 is SQIVND (reference sequence). CDR3 length: 16 residues. V was clipped by 6 bases and J by 4 bases, with 22 bases between them. The CDR3 DNA is TGTGCCAGTAGCCATTCCGGGACCCGGACCCTATACGAGCAGTACTTC. Its protein product is CASSHSGTRTLYEQYF.

The rearrangement links TRBV5-1 to TRBJ2-5; D perhaps matches TRBD1 (5 bases). This CDR3 comprises 12 residues. Per germline, CDR1 SGHRS and CDR2 YFSETQ. Trimming removed 6 bases from V and 3 bases from J, with 9 bases in between. The DNA of the CDR3 is TGCGCCAGCAAGATGACAGAAGAGACCCAGTACTTC. It encodes CASKMTEETQYF.

The chain combines TRBV27 with TRBJ1-5; the match to TRBD1 covers 11 bases. The germline V gene has CDR1 MNHEY and CDR2 SMNVEV (reference sequence). The ends lost 1 base at V and 0 bases at J; junction bases unmatched: 11. This CDR3 spans 20 amino acids. The DNA for the CDR3 is TGTGCCAGCAGTTTATTCCGCCGGGACAGGGGGGAATCTAGCAATCAGCCCCAGCATTTT. Translation gives CASSLFRRDRGESSNQPQHF.

The chain combines TRBV6-5 with TRBJ2-7, with 10 positions matching TRBD1. The germline V gene has CDR1 MNHEY and CDR2 SVGAGI. The CDR3 has 15 amino acids. V dropped 6 bases and J dropped 3; count of bases not matched to a gene: 8. This CDR3 reads CASRPPRTGGYEQYF. The CDR3 coding sequence is TGTGCCAGCAGACCACCGCGGACAGGGGGCTACGAGCAGTACTTC.

This clone was recorded only once. J is TRBJ2-1 and V is TRBV5-1; 8 nucleotides agree with TRBD2. Germline lookup yields CDR1 SGHRS and CDR2 YFSETQ. The CDR3 totals 15 residues. J gave up 8 bases and V 4 bases, and 11 bases lay outside the gene matches. The CDR3 loop is CASSPNSGIDDEQFF. In nucleotides, the CDR3 is TGCGCCAGCAGCCCAAATAGCGGGATCGACGATGAGCAGTTCTTC.

In this sample, this clone turned up once. The V gene is TRBV7-9, the J gene TRBJ1-1; maybe TRBD1 (5 bases). The CDR3 length is 13 residues. Trimming took off 5 bases at V and 5 bases at J, with 12 bases between the two ends. Germline loops: CDR1 SEHNR, CDR2 FQNEAQ (reference sequence). Written as DNA, the CDR3 is TGTGCCAGCAGCGAGCAAGGGGTTACTGAAGCTTTCTTT. Protein sequence: CASSEQGVTEAFF.

The rearrangement uses TRBV6-5 and TRBJ2-7, with D perhaps matching TRBD1 or TRBD2 (5 bases each). The CDR3 spans 16 residues. CDR1 and CDR2 from the germline V gene are MNHEY and SVGAGI. Trimming removed 6 bases from V and 0 bases from J, with 18 bases in between. CDR3 bases: TGTGCCAGCAGATACAGGACTGTGGGGACCTCCTACGAGCAGTACTTC. Amino acids: CASRYRTVGTSYEQYF.

The chain carries TRBV5-8 and TRBJ2-5; D remains unclear. The CDR3 runs 13 residues. V shed 2 bases and J shed 7 bases, with 12 bases lying between them. Germline values: CDR1 SGHTS, CDR2 YDEGEE. CDR3 in DNA: TGTGCCAGCAGCTTCCCTGGGAAAGGGACCCAGTACTTC. Translating it yields CASSFPGKGTQYF.

Details on this clone: The CDR3 end shows no conserved phenylalanine or tryptophan, and so a read error is likely. This chain uses TRBV28 with TRBJ1-3; 8 nucleotides agree with TRBD1. CDR3 length equals 16 residues. With V trimmed by 2 bases and J by 4 bases, 7 bases remained unmatched. In germline, CDR1 is MDHEN, CDR2 SYDVKM. The CDR3 loop is CASSLGRGPFGNTIYL. For the CDR3, the DNA is TGTGCCAGCAGTTTAGGCAGGGGGCCTTTCGGAAACACCATATATCTT.

The chain has TRBV19 and TRBJ2-7; TRBD1 or TRBD2 may be the D gene (5 bases each). The CDR3 is 13 amino acids. Germline V CDR1 and CDR2: LNHDA, SQIVND (reference sequence). Trimming shortened V by 3 bases and J by 5 bases, and 11 bases separated the two germline ends. CDR3 in amino acids: CASSMLRGNEQYF. CDR3 sequence (DNA): TGTGCCAGTAGTATGTTGAGGGGCAACGAGCAGTACTTC.

The V and J genes are TRBV18 and TRBJ1-5; D perhaps matches TRBD1 (6 bases). There are 15 residues in the CDR3. Trimming took 2 bases from V and 7 from J, leaving 15 bases between them. Germline V CDR1 and CDR2: KGHSH, LQKENI. CDR3: CASSPIPAGDQPQHF. DNA of the CDR3: TGTGCCAGCTCACCAATTCCGGCAGGGGACCAGCCCCAGCATTTT. Variable domain in full (rest from reference TRBV18 and TRBJ1-5): NAGVMQNPRHLVRRRGQEARLRCSPMKGHSHVYWYRQLPEEGLKFMVYLQKENIIDESGMPKERFSAEFPKEGPSILRIQQVVRGDSAAYFCASSPIPAGDQPQHFGDGTRLSIL.

This clone was recorded once. The V gene is TRBV6-5, the J gene TRBJ1-1, with D possibly being TRBD1 (6 bases). Trimming left V 0 bases short and J 6 bases short, with 8 bases between. Germline V gene data show CDR1 as MNHEY and CDR2 as SVGAGI. This CDR3 is 13 amino acids long. The CDR3 sequence: CASSYSNRAEAFF. In DNA, the CDR3 is TGTGCCAGCAGTTACTCGAACAGGGCTGAAGCTTTCTTT.

This rearrangement joins TRBV27 to TRBJ1-1; D ambiguous. The V and J ends lost 0 bases and 2 bases respectively, with 4 bases between them. In germline, CDR1 is MNHEY, CDR2 SMNVEV (reference sequence). This CDR3 region has 13 residues. This chain's CDR3 is CASSLSVNTEAFF. For the CDR3, the DNA is TGTGCCAGCAGTTTATCTGTAAACACTGAAGCTTTCTTT.

This clone came up many times. The chain links TRBV5-5 to TRBJ1-2; D might be TRBD1 (6 bases). Germline lookup yields CDR1 SGHKS and CDR2 YYEKEE (reference sequence). The CDR3 covers 13 residues. Trimming removed 5 bases from V and 1 base from J, with 9 bases in between. The CDR3 DNA sequence: TGTGCCAGCAGGAGGACAGTTAACTATGGCTACACCTTC. It codes for CASRRTVNYGYTF.

The CDR3 sequence is CASSLEGAGDEKLFF. The CDR3, as DNA: TGTGCCAGCAGTTTAGAAGGGGCCGGGGATGAAAAACTGTTTTTT. J is TRBJ1-4 and V is TRBV28; D is perhaps TRBD1 (5 bases). Germline CDR1 is MDHEN and CDR2 is SYDVKM. This CDR3 has 15 residues. The germline V and J ends were trimmed by 2 bases and 6 bases, with 13 bases remaining between them.

The table lists this clone with many counts. This chain links TRBV5-1 with TRBJ2-1, with 8 bases aligning to TRBD2. V was pared by 1 base and J by 8 bases, with 2 bases of the junction left unmatched. Germline values: CDR1 SGHRS, CDR2 YFSETQ. The CDR3 loop spans 13 amino acids. The CDR3, as DNA: TGCGCCAGCAGCTTGATCGGGGGGGATGAGCAGTTCTTC. Protein: CASSLIGGDEQFF. Variable domain in full (rest from reference TRBV5-1 and TRBJ2-1): KAGVTQTPRYLIKTRGQQVTLSCSPISGHRSVSWYQQTPGQGLQFLFEYFSETQRNKGNFPGRFSGRQFSNSRSEMNVSTLELGDSALYLCASSLIGGDEQFFGPGTRLTVL.

The chain recombines TRBV5-4 with TRBJ2-3; 13 nucleotides line up with TRBD2. V lost 3 bases to trimming and J lost 8 bases; unmatched junction nucleotides: 9. Germline V gives CDR1 SGHNT, CDR2 YYREEE (reference sequence). There are 16 residues in the CDR3. CDR3 in amino acids: CASSSRTSGSSRTQYF. The CDR3, as DNA: TGTGCCAGCAGCTCAAGGACTAGCGGGAGTTCTCGTACGCAGTATTTT.

V is TRBV7-2 and J is TRBJ2-7; D assignment may be TRBD1 or TRBD2 (5 bases each). Germline-derived CDR1 and CDR2 are SGHTA and FQGNSA. The germline V and J ends were trimmed by 4 bases and 7 bases, with 17 bases remaining between them. The CDR3 covers 14 residues. The CDR3 region is CASSSPGTPQEQYF. The CDR3 coding sequence is TGTGCCAGCAGCTCTCCAGGGACCCCCCAGGAGCAGTACTTC. Variable domain in full (rest from reference TRBV7-2 and TRBJ2-7): GAGVSQSPSNKVTEKGKDVELRCDPISGHTALYWYRQSLGQGLEFLIYFQGNSAPDKSGLPSDRFSAERTGGSVSTLTIQRTQQEDSAVYLCASSSPGTPQEQYFGPGTRLTVT.

This chain connects TRBV7-3 to TRBJ2-2, with D unresolved. Germline V gene data show CDR1 as SGHTA and CDR2 as FQGTGA. The CDR3 is 14 amino acids. V was pared by 2 bases and J by 4 bases, with 8 bases between. CDR3 sequence (DNA): TGTGCCAGCAGCTTACTTCCCCTCACCGGGGAGCTGTTTTTT. This sequence encodes CASSLLPLTGELFF.

The V gene is TRBV7-8, the J gene TRBJ1-1; no clear D gene. Trimming pared 2 bases from V and 1 base from J, leaving 23 bases between. The CDR3 runs to 19 residues. Germline V CDR1 and CDR2: SGHVS, FQNEAQ. CDR3 loop: CASSLRPLIYQAENTEAFF. The CDR3 DNA reads as TGTGCCAGCAGCTTAAGGCCCCTAATCTATCAGGCGGAGAACACTGAAGCTTTCTTT.

This chain connects TRBV7-2 to TRBJ1-2; no definite D call. This CDR3 is built from 13 residues. The V and J ends lost 2 bases and 4 bases respectively, with 8 bases between them. Germline lookup yields CDR1 SGHTA and CDR2 FQGNSA. The CDR3 loop is CASSLNRPYGYTF. DNA of the CDR3: TGTGCCAGCAGCTTAAATAGGCCCTATGGCTACACCTTC.

V is TRBV7-3 and J is TRBJ1-2; TRBD1 is a possible D gene (6 bases). The CDR3 consists of 14 residues. Trimming took off 3 bases at V and 8 bases at J, with 16 bases between the two ends. Germline lookup yields CDR1 SGHTA and CDR2 FQGTGA. This CDR3 is CASSLEGGLGGYTF. CDR3 DNA: TGTGCCAGCAGCTTGGAAGGGGGGCTCGGAGGCTACACCTTC.